These 9 T cell receptor beta chains originate from one sample sequenced in a study of lung T cells in sarcoidosis with Löfgren's syndrome. TCRdb reprocessed the reads via MiXCR and lists one record per CDR3 protein. The top ten hold around 0.77% of the sample, which has about 19,000 distinct CDR3 sequences, roughly a fifth seen once. Sequencing used CD4+ T cells from bronchoalveolar lavage. The receptors come from a human donor with sarcoidosis (Löfgren's syndrome or another form), or a control subject (not recorded which).

About this clonotype: A read error is possible here, since a much larger clone lies one base away. The chain has TRBV12-5 and TRBJ1-1, with D possibly TRBD1 on 6 matching bases. The CDR3 contains 15 residues. CDR1 is LGHNT and CDR2 is FRNRAP in the germline V gene. V was cut by 4 bases and J by 3 bases, with 15 bases left in between. The CDR3 sequence: CASGSGTLVHTEAFF. CDR3 DNA: TGTGCTAGTGGTTCGGGGACACTGGTGCACACTGAAGCTTTCTTT.

A note on this clonotype: This could be a read error, since a much larger clone is one nucleotide away. V usage is TRBV20-1 and J usage is TRBJ2-3; unclear D gene. The V end was cut by 5 bases, the J end by 6 bases, with 12 bases between. CDR1 is DFQATT and CDR2 is SNEGSKA in the germline V gene (reference sequence). The CDR3 length is 12 residues. The CDR3 DNA reads TGCAGTGCTGGCCGCGTTGGTGATACGCAGTATTTT. This encodes CSAGRVGDTQYF.

This clonotype was seen many times. The chain carries TRBV4-3 and TRBJ2-1, with 11 bases identical to TRBD2. Losses at the gene ends were 1 base for V and 6 bases for J; bases not matched to a gene: 2. Germline V gives CDR1 LGHNA, CDR2 YSLEER. This CDR3 has 15 amino acids. CDR3 region: CASSQVAGGINEQFF. The CDR3 DNA reads as TGCGCCAGCAGCCAAGTAGCGGGAGGGATCAATGAGCAGTTCTTC.

This sequence joins TRBV5-1 and TRBJ2-5; 9 nucleotides match TRBD2. The length of the CDR3 is 15 residues. Germline V gene data show CDR1 as SGHRS and CDR2 as YFSETQ. J gave up 1 base and V 5 bases, and 6 bases lay outside the gene matches. CDR3 DNA: TGCGCCAGCAGTTCCTCGGGACTAGCCCAAGAGACCCAGTACTTC. It yields the protein CASSSSGLAQETQYF.

This clonotype was found many times. V gene TRBV7-9 combines with J gene TRBJ2-1, with 7 bases fitting TRBD2. With 5 bases clipped from V and 9 bases from J, the junction kept 7 bases outside the gene matches. The germline V gene encodes CDR1 SEHNR and CDR2 FQNEAQ (reference sequence). The length of the CDR3 is 13 residues. CDR3: CASSRRTRTEQFF. The CDR3 DNA reads as TGTGCCAGCAGCCGCCGGACTAGAACTGAGCAGTTCTTC.

This clonotype was seen many times. The rearrangement links TRBV6-2 or TRBV6-3 to TRBJ2-7, with D tentatively TRBD2 (5 bases). The CDR3 extends over 16 amino acids. With 0 bases removed from V and 0 bases from J, the gap between germline ends came to 12 bases. Germline V gene data show CDR1 as MNHEY and CDR2 as SVGEGT. This CDR3 reads CASSYSRLQTSYEQYF. DNA for the CDR3: TGTGCCAGCAGTTACTCACGACTACAGACCTCCTACGAGCAGTACTTC.

Sample share makes this clonotype medium-sized. The chain joins TRBV20-1 to TRBJ2-7; D unclear. V was trimmed by 3 bases and J by 0 bases, leaving 9 bases between them. The CDR3 extends over 13 amino acids. CDR1 DFQATT and CDR2 SNEGSKA come from the germline V gene (reference sequence). CDR3 DNA: TGCAGTGCTAGTGTCGGTAGCTCCTACGAGCAGTACTTC. Encoded protein: CSASVGSSYEQYF.

This clonotype has only a few counts. This chain joins TRBV2 and TRBJ2-7; tentatively, D is TRBD1 (6 bases). V shed 6 bases and J shed 2 bases, with 14 bases lying between them. CDR3 length equals 14 residues. Germline V gene data show CDR1 as SNHLY and CDR2 as FYNNEI. CDR3 in DNA: TGTGCCAGCAGGACTGAGGCAGGGGCCTACGAGCAGTACTTC. It is translated as CASRTEAGAYEQYF.

As concerns this clonotype: A much larger clone is a single base away; this may be a read error. This chain connects TRBV7-2 to TRBJ1-1; tentatively, D is TRBD1 (6 bases). V was cut by 5 bases and J by 4 bases, with 14 bases left in between. Germline loops: CDR1 SGHTA, CDR2 FQGNSA. The CDR3 contains 14 residues. The chain's CDR3 is CASSIGGSRTEAFF. The DNA for the CDR3 is TGTGCCAGCAGCATAGGGGGGTCGCGCACTGAAGCTTTCTTT.